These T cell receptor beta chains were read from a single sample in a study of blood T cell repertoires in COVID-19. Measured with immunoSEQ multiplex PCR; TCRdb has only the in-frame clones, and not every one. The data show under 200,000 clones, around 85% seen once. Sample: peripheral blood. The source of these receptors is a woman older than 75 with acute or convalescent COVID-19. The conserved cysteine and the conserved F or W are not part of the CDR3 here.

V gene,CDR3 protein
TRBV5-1,ASTGVYTEAF
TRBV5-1,ASSLDNENTEAF
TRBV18,ASSPRSGDRVPTEAF
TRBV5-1,ASSLFTGDSGNTIY
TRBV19,ASSPQAGTNEKLF
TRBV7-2,ASSPRGGGANTGELF
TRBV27,ASSFRTGVREQF
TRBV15,ATSRDSFYGYT
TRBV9,ASSVGLAGADTGELF
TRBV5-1,ASSTGAPGNPQY
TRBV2,ASSDFGRARETQY
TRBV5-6,ASSSGVSGYT
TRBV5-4,ASSLGSAGAGETQY
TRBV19,ASTTDRNSYEQY
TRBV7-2,ASSPQRGGTDTQY
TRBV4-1,ASSPGGGELF
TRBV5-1,ASSLVAGGEKLF
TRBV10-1,ASSDRYEQY
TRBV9,ASSVDGAASSQETQY
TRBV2,ASSDQGYQPQH
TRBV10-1,ASSEGRYRDRGYKFGQPQH
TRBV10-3,AISESLTGGNTEAF
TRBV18,ASSPGTGEDGYT
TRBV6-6,ASSRLGTAGNYGYT
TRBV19,ASSPRPGGSGETGELF
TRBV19,ASSIRGQGAAWNTGELF
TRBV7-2,ASSSYRGGETQY
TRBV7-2,ASTPSGTNYGYT
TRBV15,ATSRDLGQGGLEQY
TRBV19,ASRDSQGGYGYT
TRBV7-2,ASSLAGRDYGYT
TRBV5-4,ASSFLETQY
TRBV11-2,ASSMIGLLVGEQF
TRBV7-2,ASSSRTANTEAF
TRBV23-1,ASIPHGLEGYT
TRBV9,ASSQEDWGYT
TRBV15,ATSTIGSYNEQF
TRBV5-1,ASGVDSRAVNTEAF
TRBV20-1,SAPGDYEQF
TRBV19,ASSMPGGLTGELF
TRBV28,ASSVSGILNTEAF
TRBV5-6,ASSYPSGGANVLT
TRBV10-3,AISDAGLAGNTGELF
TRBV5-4,ASSQDGEGYT
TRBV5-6,ASSKQVPATNEKLF
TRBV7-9,ASSFGRGWGEQY
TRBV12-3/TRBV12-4,ASSLQGNHEQY
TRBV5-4,ASSSSTREQY
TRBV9,ASSPGDTQY
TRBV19,ASSIVSDRAEDSPLH
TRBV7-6,ASSLGLGDYEQY
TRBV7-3,ASSSRERPLQEQF
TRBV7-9,ASSRQGNNSPLH
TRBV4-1,ASSQFHGSNQPQH
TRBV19,ASTLQGGGNSPLH
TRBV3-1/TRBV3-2,ASSQGQGRSYEQY
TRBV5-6,ASSLGVVGHGYT
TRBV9,ASSVDAASSDTQY
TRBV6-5,ASRPYQGSGNTIY
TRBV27,ASSLSPGRAAGKQY